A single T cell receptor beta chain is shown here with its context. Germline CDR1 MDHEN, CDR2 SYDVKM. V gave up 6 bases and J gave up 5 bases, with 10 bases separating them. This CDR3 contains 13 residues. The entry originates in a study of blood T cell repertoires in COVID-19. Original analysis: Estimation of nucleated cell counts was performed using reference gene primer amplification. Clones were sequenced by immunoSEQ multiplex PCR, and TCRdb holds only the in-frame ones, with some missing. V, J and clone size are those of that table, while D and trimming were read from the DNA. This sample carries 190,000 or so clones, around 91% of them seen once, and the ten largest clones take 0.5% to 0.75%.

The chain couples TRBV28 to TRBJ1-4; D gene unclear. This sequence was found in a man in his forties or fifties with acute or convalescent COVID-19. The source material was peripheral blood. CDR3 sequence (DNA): TGTGCCAGCAGAAAGGCGGCCAATGAAAAACTGTTTTTT. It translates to CASRKAANEKLFF.